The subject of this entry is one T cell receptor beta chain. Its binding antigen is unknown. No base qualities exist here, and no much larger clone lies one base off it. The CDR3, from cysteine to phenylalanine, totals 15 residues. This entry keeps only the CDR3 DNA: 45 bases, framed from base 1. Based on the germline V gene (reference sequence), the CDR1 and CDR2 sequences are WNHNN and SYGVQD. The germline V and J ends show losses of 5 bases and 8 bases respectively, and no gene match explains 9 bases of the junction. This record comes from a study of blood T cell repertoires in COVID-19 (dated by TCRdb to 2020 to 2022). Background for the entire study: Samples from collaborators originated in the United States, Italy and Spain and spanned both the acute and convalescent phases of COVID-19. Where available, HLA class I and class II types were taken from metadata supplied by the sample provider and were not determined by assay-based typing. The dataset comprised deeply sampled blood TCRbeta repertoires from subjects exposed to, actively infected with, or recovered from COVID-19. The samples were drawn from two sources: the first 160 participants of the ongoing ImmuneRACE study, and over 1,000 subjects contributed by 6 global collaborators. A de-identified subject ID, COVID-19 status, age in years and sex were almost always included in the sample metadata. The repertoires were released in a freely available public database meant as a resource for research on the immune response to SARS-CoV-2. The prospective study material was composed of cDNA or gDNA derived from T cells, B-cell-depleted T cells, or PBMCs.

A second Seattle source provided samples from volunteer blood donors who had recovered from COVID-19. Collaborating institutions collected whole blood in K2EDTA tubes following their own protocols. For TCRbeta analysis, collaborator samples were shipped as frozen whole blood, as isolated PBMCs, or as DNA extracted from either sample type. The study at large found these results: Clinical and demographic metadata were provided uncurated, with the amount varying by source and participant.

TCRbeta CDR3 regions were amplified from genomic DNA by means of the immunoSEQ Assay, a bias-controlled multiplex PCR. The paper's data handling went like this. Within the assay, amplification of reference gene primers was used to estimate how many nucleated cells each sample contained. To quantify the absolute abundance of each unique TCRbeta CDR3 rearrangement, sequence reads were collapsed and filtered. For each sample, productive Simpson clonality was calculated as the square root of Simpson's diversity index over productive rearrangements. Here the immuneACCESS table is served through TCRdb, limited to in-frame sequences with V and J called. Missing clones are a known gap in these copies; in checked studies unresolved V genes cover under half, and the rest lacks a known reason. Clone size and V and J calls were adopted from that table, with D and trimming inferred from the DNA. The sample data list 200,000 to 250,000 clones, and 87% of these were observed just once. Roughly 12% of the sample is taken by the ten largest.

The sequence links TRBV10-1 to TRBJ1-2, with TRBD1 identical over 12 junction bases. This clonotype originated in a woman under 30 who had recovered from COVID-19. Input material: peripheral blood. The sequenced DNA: TGCGCCAGCAGTTCCGGGACAGGGGGCGTAGAAGGCTACACCTTC. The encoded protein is CASSSGTGGVEGYTF.